The next 13 T cell receptor beta chains were all read from a single sample in a study of blood T cell repertoires in COVID-19. The table came from immunoSEQ multiplex PCR; TCRdb's copy has only in-frame clones and leaves some out. Here the sample spans fewer than 200,000 clones, approximately 84% being singletons. The specimen sequenced was peripheral blood. These TCRs come from a man in his forties who had recovered from COVID-19.

The rearrangement joins TRBV20-1 to TRBJ2-2, with 7 bases aligning to TRBD2. The CDR3 runs 15 residues. Per the germline V gene, CDR1 is DFQATT and CDR2 is SNEGSKA (reference sequence). V shed 3 bases and J 6 bases; nucleotides not matched to a gene: 10. The CDR3 sequence: CSASGYEGGSGELFF. CDR3 coding DNA: TGCAGTGCTAGTGGTTACGAGGGAGGGTCCGGGGAGCTGTTTTTT.

The chain joins TRBV28 to TRBJ2-7; 8 bases line up with TRBD1. In germline, CDR1 is MDHEN, CDR2 SYDVKM. The CDR3 totals 15 residues. Trimming at V came to 6 bases and at J to 4 bases, leaving 11 bases not matched to a gene. The CDR3 loop is CASRAPTGVGYEQYF. The CDR3 region has the DNA TGTGCCAGCAGGGCACCGACAGGGGTTGGGTACGAGCAGTACTTC.

This clone was found a few times. The CDR3 loop reads CASSPHPPGRANGYTF. DNA for the CDR3: TGTGCCAGCTCACCGCACCCCCCGGGAAGAGCTAATGGCTACACCTTC. This chain links TRBV18 with TRBJ1-2, with unresolved D. Per the germline V gene, CDR1 is KGHSH and CDR2 is LQKENI. Trimming took off 3 bases at V and 6 bases at J, with 20 bases between the two ends. The CDR3 totals 16 residues.

The chain recombines TRBV21-1 with TRBJ1-4. TRBV21-1 is a known pseudogene. The CDR3 consists of 18 residues. The CDR3 region is CASSILPPRQGLNEKLFF. Here the CDR3 DNA reads TGTGCCAGCAGCATCCTTCCGCCGAGGCAGGGACTTAATGAAAAACTGTTTTTT.

This rearrangement joins TRBV7-8 to TRBJ1-1; D is ambiguous. The germline gives CDR1 SGHVS, CDR2 FQNEAQ. The V gene lost 1 base and the J gene lost 5 bases, with 11 bases spanning the gap. The CDR3 contains 14 residues. CDR3 nucleotides: TGTGCCAGCAGCTTAGATTACGGAGGGACTGAAGCTTTCTTT. Translating it yields CASSLDYGGTEAFF.

This chain joins TRBV7-8 and TRBJ2-5; the match to TRBD2 covers 9 bases. CDR1 SGHVS and CDR2 FQNEAQ come from the germline V gene. This CDR3 has 15 residues. The trim removed 1 base at V and 4 bases at J, leaving 4 bases unmatched. The chain's CDR3 is CASSLVVLAGETQYF. DNA for the CDR3: TGTGCCAGCAGCTTAGTGGTACTAGCGGGAGAGACCCAGTACTTC.

This clone was counted only a few times. This chain joins TRBV18 and TRBJ2-7, with D unclear. V was cut by 1 base and J by 2 bases, with 9 bases left in between. The CDR3 is 14 residues long. Germline V gene data show CDR1 as KGHSH and CDR2 as LQKENI. In DNA, the CDR3 is TGTGCCAGCTCACCACGTCAGGATGCCTACGAGCAGTACTTC. It yields the protein CASSPRQDAYEQYF.

The chain recombines TRBV15 with TRBJ2-3; a possible D gene is TRBD1 (6 bases). Trimming removed 4 bases at V and 3 bases at J, with 14 bases between. The CDR3 covers 15 residues. Germline V gene lookup returns CDR1 LNHNV and CDR2 YYDKDF (reference sequence). CDR3 region: CATSKGESRTDTQYF. The DNA of the CDR3 is TGTGCCACCAGCAAGGGGGAGTCGAGAACAGATACGCAGTATTTT.

This chain uses TRBV9 with TRBJ2-5; TRBD2 aligns across 16 bases. The CDR3 runs 14 residues. The germline V gene has CDR1 SGDLS and CDR2 YYNGEE. With 2 bases clipped from V and 14 bases from J, the junction kept 6 bases outside the gene matches. Written as DNA, the CDR3 is TGTGCCAGCAGCGTCGGGACTAGCGGGAGGGCTCTTTACTTC. Amino acid sequence: CASSVGTSGRALYF.

The J gene is TRBJ1-5, the V gene TRBV27; no reliable D call. V shed 2 bases and J shed 4 bases, with 18 bases lying between them. Germline CDR1 and CDR2: MNHEY and SMNVEV (reference sequence). The CDR3 covers 17 residues. CDR3 amino acids: CASSLISSGSSNQPQHF. The CDR3 nucleotides are TGTGCCAGCAGTTTAATCTCGTCCGGGAGTTCGAATCAGCCCCAGCATTTT.

The rearrangement uses TRBV6-6 and TRBJ2-3; 12 positions match TRBD2. The CDR3 is 15 residues long. Trimming at V came to 8 bases and at J to 5 bases, leaving 8 bases not matched to a gene. Germline CDR1 reads MNHNY; CDR2 reads SVGAGI (reference sequence). This CDR3 reads CASALAGGLRDTQYF. The CDR3 DNA is TGTGCCAGCGCGCTAGCGGGAGGGTTAAGAGATACGCAGTATTTT.

The chain recombines TRBV6-6 with TRBJ1-3; a possible D gene is TRBD1 (6 bases). Germline assignment: CDR1 MNHNY and CDR2 SVGAGI (reference sequence). The CDR3 has 16 amino acids. V was trimmed by 6 bases and J by 0 bases, leaving 15 bases between them. The CDR3 DNA sequence: TGTGCCAGCAGCGATCGACAGGTTCCCTCTGGAAACACCATATATTTT. Amino acid sequence: CASSDRQVPSGNTIYF.

The rearrangement links TRBV4-2 to TRBJ2-3; 9 positions match TRBD1. This CDR3 is built from 16 residues. Germline assignment: CDR1 LGHNA and CDR2 YNFKEQ. V dropped 1 base and J dropped 5; count of bases not matched to a gene: 7. CDR3 sequence reads: CASSQVDRGSLDTQYF. DNA of the CDR3: TGTGCCAGCAGCCAAGTCGACAGGGGGTCGTTAGATACGCAGTATTTT.